This TCR beta chain was sequenced in a study of shared clonotypes between healthy human individuals. Overall study context: Donors consisted of two women and a few men between 18 and 49.

Assay used: immunoSEQ multiplex PCR; TCRdb lists only in-frame clones, some missing. In the table there are some 2,500,000 clones, 80% to 95% of which are singletons. Sequenced sample: naive CD4+ T cells from PBMCs. Subset of the sample: CD45RA+ positively selected. This sequence was found in a man aged 18 to 29 in good health. Some clones in this sample may be carry-over from other donors' samples.

The CDR3 nucleotides are TGTGCCACCAGCAGCCGGGTCCCCATGAACACTGAAGCTTTCTTT. It encodes CATSSRVPMNTEAFF. The J gene is TRBJ1-1, the V gene TRBV15; unclear D gene. V was shortened by 3 bases and J by 0 bases, with 11 bases between the two germline ends. This CDR3 spans 15 amino acids. The germline V gene has CDR1 LNHNV and CDR2 YYDKDF (reference sequence).